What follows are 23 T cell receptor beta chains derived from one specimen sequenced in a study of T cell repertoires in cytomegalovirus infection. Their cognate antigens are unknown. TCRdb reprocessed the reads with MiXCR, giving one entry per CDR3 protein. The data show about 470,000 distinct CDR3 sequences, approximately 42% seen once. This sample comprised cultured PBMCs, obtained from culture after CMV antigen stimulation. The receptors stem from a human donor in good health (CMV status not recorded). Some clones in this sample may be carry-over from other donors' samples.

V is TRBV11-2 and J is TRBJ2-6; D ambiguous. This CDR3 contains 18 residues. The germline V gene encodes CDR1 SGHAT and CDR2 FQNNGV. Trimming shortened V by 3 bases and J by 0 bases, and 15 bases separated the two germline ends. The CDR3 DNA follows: TGTGCCAGCAGCTTCCCGGCCCCCGCCCCCTCTGGGGCCAACGTCCTGACTTTC. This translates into CASSFPAPAPSGANVLTF.

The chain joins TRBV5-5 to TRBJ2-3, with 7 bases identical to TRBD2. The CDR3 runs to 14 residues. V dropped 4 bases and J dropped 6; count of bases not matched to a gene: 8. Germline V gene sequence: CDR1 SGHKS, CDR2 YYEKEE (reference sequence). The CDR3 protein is CASSPGGAADTQYF. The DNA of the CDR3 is TGTGCCAGCAGCCCGGGGGGTGCGGCGGATACGCAGTATTTT.

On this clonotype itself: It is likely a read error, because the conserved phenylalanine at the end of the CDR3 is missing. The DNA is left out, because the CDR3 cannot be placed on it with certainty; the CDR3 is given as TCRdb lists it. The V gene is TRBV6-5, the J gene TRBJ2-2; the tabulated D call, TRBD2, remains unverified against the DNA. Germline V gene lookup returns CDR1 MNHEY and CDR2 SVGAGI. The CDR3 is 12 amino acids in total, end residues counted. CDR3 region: CARSEPGLAATV.

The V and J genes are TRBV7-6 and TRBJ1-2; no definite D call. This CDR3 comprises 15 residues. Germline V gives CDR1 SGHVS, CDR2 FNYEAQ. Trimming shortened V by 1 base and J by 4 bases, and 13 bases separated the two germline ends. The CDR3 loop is CASSLGAEATYGYTF. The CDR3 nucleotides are TGTGCCAGCAGCTTAGGGGCAGAAGCAACCTATGGCTACACCTTC.

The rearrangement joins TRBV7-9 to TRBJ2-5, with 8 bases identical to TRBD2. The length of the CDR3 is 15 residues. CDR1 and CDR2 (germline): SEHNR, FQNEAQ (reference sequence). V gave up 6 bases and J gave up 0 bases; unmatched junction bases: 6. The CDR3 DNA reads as TGTGCCAGCAGACCTAGCGGGCCGTACCAAGAGACCCAGTACTTC. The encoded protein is CASRPSGPYQETQYF.

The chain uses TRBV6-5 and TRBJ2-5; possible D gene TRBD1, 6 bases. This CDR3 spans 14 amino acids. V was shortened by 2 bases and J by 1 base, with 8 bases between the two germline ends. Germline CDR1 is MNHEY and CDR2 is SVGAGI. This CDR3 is CASSYGRGQETQYF. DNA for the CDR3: TGTGCCAGCAGTTACGGCAGGGGCCAAGAGACCCAGTACTTC.

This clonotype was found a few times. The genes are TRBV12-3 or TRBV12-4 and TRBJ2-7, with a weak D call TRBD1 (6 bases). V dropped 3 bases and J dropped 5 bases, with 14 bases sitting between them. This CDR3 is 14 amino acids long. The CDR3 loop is CASSFLDRLNEQYF. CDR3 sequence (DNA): TGTGCCAGCAGTTTTCTCGACAGGTTGAACGAGCAGTACTTC.

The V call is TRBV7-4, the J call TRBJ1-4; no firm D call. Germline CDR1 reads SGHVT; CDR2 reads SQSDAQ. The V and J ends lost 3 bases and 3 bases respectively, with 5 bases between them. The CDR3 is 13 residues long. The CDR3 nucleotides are TGTGCCAGCAGCTTGGAGGCTAATGAAAAACTGTTTTTT. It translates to CASSLEANEKLFF.

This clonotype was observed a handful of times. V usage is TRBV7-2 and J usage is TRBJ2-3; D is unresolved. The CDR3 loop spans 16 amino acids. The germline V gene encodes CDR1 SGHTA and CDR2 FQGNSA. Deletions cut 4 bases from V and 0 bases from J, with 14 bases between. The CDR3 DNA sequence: TGTGCCAGCAGCTCTCCTCCCGGGCCTAGCACAGATACGCAGTATTTT. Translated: CASSSPPGPSTDTQYF.

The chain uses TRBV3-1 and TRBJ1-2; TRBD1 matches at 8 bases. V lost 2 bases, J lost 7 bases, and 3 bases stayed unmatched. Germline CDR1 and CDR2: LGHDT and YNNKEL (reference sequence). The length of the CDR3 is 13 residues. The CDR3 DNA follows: TGTGCCAGCAGCCAACCGGACAGGGTTGGCTACACCTTC. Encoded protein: CASSQPDRVGYTF.

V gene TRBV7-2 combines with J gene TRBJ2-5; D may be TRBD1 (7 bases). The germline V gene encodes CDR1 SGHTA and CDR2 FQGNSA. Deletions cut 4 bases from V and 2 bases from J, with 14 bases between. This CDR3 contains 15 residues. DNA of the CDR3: TGTGCCAGCAGCTCTACTAGCAGGGGGCAAGAGACCCAGTACTTC. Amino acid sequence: CASSSTSRGQETQYF.

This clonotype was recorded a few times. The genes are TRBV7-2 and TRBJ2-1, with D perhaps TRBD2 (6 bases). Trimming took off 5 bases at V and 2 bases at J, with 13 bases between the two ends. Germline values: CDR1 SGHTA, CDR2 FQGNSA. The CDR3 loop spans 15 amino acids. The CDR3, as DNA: TGTGCCAGCAGCGGACGCGGGGTGGCCTACAATGAGCAGTTCTTC. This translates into CASSGRGVAYNEQFF.

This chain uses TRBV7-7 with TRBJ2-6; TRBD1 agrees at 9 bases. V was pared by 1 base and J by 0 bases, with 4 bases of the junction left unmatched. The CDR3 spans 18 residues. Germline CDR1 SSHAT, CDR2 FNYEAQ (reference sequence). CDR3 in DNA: TGTGCCAGCAGCTTAGGGACAGGGGACATCTCTGGGGCCAACGTCCTGACTTTC. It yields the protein CASSLGTGDISGANVLTF.

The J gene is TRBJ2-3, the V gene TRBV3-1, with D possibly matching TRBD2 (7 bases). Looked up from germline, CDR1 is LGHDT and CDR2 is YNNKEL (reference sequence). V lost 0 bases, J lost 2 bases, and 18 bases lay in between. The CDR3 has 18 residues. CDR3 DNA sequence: TGTGCCAGCAGCCAAGAGGAGGGGGGGCGGGGGACCACAGATACGCAGTATTTT. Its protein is CASSQEEGGRGTTDTQYF.

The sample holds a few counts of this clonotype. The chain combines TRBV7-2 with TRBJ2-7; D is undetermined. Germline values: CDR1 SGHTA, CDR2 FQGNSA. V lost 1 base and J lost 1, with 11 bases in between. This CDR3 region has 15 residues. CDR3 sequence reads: CASSLGLGLSYEQYF. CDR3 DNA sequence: TGTGCCAGCAGCTTAGGACTCGGCTTGTCCTACGAGCAGTACTTC.

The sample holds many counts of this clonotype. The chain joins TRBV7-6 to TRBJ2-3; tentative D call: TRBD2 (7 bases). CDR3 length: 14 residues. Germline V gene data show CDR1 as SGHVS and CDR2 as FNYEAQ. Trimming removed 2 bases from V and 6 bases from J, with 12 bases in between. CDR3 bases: TGTGCCAGCAGCTTACGGGGGGCTGGGGATACGCAGTATTTT. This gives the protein CASSLRGAGDTQYF.

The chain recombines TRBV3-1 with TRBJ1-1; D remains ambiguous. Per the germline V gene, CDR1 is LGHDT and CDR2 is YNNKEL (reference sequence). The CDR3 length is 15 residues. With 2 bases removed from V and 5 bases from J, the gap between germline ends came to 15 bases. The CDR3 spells CASSQFYWGVTEAFF. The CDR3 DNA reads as TGTGCCAGCAGCCAATTTTATTGGGGTGTTACTGAAGCTTTCTTT.

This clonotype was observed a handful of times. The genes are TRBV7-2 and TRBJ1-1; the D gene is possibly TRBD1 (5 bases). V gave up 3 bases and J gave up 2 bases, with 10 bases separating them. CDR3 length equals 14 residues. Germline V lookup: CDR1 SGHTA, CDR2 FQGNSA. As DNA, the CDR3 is TGTGCCAGCAGCTTTCGGGACCCTAACACTGAAGCTTTCTTT. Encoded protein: CASSFRDPNTEAFF. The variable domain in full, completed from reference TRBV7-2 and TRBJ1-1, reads GAGVSQSPSNKVTEKGKDVELRCDPISGHTALYWYRQSLGQGLEFLIYFQGNSAPDKSGLPSDRFSAERTGGSVSTLTIQRTQQEDSAVYLCASSFRDPNTEAFFGQGTRLTVV.

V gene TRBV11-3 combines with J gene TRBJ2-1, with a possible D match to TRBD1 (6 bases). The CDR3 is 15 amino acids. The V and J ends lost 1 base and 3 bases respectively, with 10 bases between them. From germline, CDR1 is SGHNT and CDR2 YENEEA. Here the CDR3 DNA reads TGTGCCAGCAGCTTAGGGACAGACATCTACAATGAGCAGTTCTTC. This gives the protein CASSLGTDIYNEQFF. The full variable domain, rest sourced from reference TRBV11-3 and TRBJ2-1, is EAGVVQSPRYKIIEKKQPVAFWCNPISGHNTLYWYLQNLGQGPELLIRYENEEAVDDSQLPKDRFSAERLKGVDSTLKIQPAELGDSAVYLCASSLGTDIYNEQFFGPGTRLTVL.

The CDR3 protein is CASSFDGPEQYF. The CDR3 region has the DNA TGCGCCAGCAGTTTTGATGGCCCCGAGCAGTACTTC. The rearrangement uses TRBV5-1 and TRBJ2-7; no firm D call. CDR3 length equals 12 residues. V was cut by 5 bases and J by 6 bases, with 12 bases left in between. Germline values: CDR1 SGHRS, CDR2 YFSETQ. Looking up the rest from reference TRBV5-1 and TRBJ2-7 gives the full variable domain: KAGVTQTPRYLIKTRGQQVTLSCSPISGHRSVSWYQQTPGQGLQFLFEYFSETQRNKGNFPGRFSGRQFSNSRSEMNVSTLELGDSALYLCASSFDGPEQYFGPGTRLTVT.

This CDR3 is CASSFSVAETQYF. CDR3 coding DNA: TGTGCCAGCAGCTTTTCCGTCGCGGAGACCCAGTACTTC. The chain links TRBV7-2 to TRBJ2-5; the D is unclear. The V end lost 3 bases, the J end lost 5 bases, and 10 bases lay between the germline ends. CDR1 is SGHTA and CDR2 is FQGNSA in the germline V gene. The CDR3 covers 13 residues.

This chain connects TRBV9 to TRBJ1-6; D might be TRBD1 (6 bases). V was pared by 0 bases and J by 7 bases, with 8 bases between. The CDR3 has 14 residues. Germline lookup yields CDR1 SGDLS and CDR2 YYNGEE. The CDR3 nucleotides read TGTGCCAGCAGCGTAGGGGGGGCGAATTCACCCCTCCACTTT. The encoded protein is CASSVGGANSPLHF.

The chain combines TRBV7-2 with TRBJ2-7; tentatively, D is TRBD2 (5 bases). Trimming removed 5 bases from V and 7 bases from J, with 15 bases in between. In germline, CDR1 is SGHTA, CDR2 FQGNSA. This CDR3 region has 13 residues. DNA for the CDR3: TGTGCCAGCAGCGCGGGCCCCCCGAGGGAGCAGTACTTC. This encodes CASSAGPPREQYF.